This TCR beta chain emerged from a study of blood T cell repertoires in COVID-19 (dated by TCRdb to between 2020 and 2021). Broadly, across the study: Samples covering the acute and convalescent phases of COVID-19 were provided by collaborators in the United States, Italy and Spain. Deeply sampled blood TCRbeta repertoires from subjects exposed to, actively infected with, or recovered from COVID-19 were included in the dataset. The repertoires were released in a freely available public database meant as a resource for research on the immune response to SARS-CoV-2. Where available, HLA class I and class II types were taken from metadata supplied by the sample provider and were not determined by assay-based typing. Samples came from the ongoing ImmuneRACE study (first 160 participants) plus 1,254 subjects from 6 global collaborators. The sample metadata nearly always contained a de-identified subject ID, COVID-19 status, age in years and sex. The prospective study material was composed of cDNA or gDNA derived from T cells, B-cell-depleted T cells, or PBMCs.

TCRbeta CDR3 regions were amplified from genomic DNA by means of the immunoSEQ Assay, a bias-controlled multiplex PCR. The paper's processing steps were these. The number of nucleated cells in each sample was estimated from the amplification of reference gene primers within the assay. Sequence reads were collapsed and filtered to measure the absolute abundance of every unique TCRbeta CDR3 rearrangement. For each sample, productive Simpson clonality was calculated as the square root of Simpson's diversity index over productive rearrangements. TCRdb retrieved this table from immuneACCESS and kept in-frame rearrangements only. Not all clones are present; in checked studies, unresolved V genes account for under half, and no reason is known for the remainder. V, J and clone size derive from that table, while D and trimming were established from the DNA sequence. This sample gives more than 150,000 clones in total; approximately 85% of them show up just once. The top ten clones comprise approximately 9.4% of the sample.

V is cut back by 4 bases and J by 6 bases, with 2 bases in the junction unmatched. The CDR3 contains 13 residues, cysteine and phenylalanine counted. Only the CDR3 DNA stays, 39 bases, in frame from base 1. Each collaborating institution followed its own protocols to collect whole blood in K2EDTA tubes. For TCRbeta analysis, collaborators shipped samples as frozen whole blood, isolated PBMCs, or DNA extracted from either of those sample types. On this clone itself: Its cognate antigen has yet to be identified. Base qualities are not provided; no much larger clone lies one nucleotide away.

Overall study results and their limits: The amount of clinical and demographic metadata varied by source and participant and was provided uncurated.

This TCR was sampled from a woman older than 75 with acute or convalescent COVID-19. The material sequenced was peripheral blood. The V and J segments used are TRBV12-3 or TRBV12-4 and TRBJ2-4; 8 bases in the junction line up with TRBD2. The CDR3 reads CASSSGLVNIQYF. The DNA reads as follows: TGTGCCAGCAGTTCGGGACTAGTAAACATTCAGTACTTC.